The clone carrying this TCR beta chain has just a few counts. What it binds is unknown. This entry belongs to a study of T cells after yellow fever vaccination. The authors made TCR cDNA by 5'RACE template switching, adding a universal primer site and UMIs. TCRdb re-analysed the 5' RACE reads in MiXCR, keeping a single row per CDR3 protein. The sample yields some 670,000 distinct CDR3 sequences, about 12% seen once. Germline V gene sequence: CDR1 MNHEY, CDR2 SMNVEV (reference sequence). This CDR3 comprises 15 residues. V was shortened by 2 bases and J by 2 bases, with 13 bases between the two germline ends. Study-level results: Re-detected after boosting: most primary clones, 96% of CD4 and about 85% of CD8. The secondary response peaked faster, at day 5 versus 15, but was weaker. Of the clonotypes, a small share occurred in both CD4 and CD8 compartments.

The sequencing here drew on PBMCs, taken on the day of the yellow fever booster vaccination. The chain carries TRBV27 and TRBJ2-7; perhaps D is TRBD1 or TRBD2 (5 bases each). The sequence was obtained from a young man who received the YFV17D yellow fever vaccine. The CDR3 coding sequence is TGTGCCAGCAGTTTAACCGGGACGGCCGCCTACGAGCAGTACTTC. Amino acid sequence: CASSLTGTAAYEQYF.